A selection of T cell receptor beta chains follows, all from one sample in a study of shared clonotypes between healthy human individuals. TCRdb's table, derived via immunoSEQ multiplex PCR, lists solely in-frame clones and lacks some. In the table there are roughly 1,500,000 clones, 95% to 99% of which are singletons. The sequenced sample was naive CD4+ T cells sorted from blood. The origin of the receptors is a man aged 25 to 40 in good health. Both conserved end residues are part of each CDR3. The D gene is left open where the match is weak. Size is omitted from some rows. Given values are once, few, many or a class for expanded clones.

TRBD2	TRBV9	TRBJ2-5	NA	TGTGCCAGCAGCGTAGAGGCTAGCGGGAGGAGGGAGGAGACCCAGTACTTC	CASSVEASGRREETQYF
TRBD2	TRBV6-1	TRBJ2-4	NA	TGTGCCAGCAGTCGGACTAGCGGGAGTGGGGACATTCAGTACTTC	CASSRTSGSGDIQYF
TRBD2	TRBV7-9	TRBJ2-7	NA	TGTGCCAGCAGCTTAGATCTAGCGGGCCTCGGGACCTACGAGCAGTACTTC	CASSLDLAGLGTYEQYF
TRBD2	TRBV4-2	TRBJ2-5	many	TGTGCCAGCAGCCCCGGGGGGACCCAAGAGACCCAGTACTTC	CASSPGGTQETQYF
NA	TRBV9	TRBJ2-2	NA	TGTGCCAGCAGCTCCGCCACCGAGAGACCCGGACGGGGCACCGGGGAGCTGTTTTTT	CASSSATERPGRGTGELFF
NA	TRBV5-1	TRBJ2-7	NA	TGCGCCAGCAGCTCGTCAGGGAAGGGGGCCTACGAGCAGTACTTC	CASSSSGKGAYEQYF
TRBD1	TRBV18	TRBJ2-5	once	TGTGCCAGCTCACCACCGCGAGACAGGGCCAAGGGCCAAGAGACCCAGTACTTC	CASSPPRDRAKGQETQYF
TRBD1	TRBV6-5	TRBJ1-5	NA	TGTGCCAGCAGTTGGGGACAGCGTCGCGGGCCCCAGCATTTT	CASSWGQRRGPQHF
NA	TRBV7-9	TRBJ1-5	NA	TGTGCCAGCAGCTTAATGTTAATAAATATTCGAGGGAATCAGCCCCAGCATTTT	CASSLMLINIRGNQPQHF
TRBD1	TRBV2	TRBJ1-2	once	TGTGCCAGCAGTGAAAATTCGGACAGGGTTTCGGAAGATGGCTACACCTTC	CASSENSDRVSEDGYTF
NA	TRBV28	TRBJ1-5	NA	TGTGCCAGCAGTCCAGAAAAGATGTACAGTATCCTTAGCAATCAGCCCCAGCATTTT	CASSPEKMYSILSNQPQHF
NA	TRBV6-5	TRBJ1-4	NA	TGTGCCAGCAGTTTTTGGCAGGGAGCTGAAAAACTGTTTTTT	CASSFWQGAEKLFF
TRBD2	TRBV18	TRBJ2-1	NA	TGTGCCAGCTCCCCAGCGGGAGGGCGTGTTTATGAGCAGTTCTTC	CASSPAGGRVYEQFF
TRBD1	TRBV6-5	TRBJ1-2	NA	TGTGCCAGCAGTTACTCGGGGACAGGGCCTGGCTACACCTTC	CASSYSGTGPGYTF
TRBD2	TRBV10-1	TRBJ2-1	few	TGCGCCAGCAGTGGAGCGGGAGAAAACAATGAGCAGTTCTTC	CASSGAGENNEQFF
NA	TRBV4-2	TRBJ2-1	NA	TGTGCCAGCAGCCAGATCGTGGGTGCGGGATCCAATGAGCAGTTCTTC	CASSQIVGAGSNEQFF